This is a list of T cell receptor beta chains from one sample in a study of CD8+ T cells in alopecia areata. Measured with immunoSEQ multiplex PCR; TCRdb has only the in-frame clones, and not every one. The sample shows approximately 210,000 clones, less than 65% of them seen only once. Sequencing was performed on CD4+ T cells sorted from blood, taken at week 24, from a patient treated with tofacitinib. The origin of the receptors is a human donor with alopecia areata. Both conserved end residues are part of each CDR3. Each record gives: J gene, D gene, V gene, clone size, CDR3 protein, CDR3 DNA. D genes are given only for firm matches. Not all rows give a size; the values are once, few, many and, for expanded clones, a class.

TRBJ1-5	NA	TRBV30	NA	CAWSKGGNQPQHF	TGTGCCTGGAGTAAGGGGGGCAATCAGCCCCAGCATTTT
TRBJ2-1	NA	TRBV5-1	NA	CASSFNAGNEQFF	TGCGCCAGCAGCTTCAACGCAGGCAATGAGCAGTTCTTC
TRBJ2-3	NA	TRBV4-1	NA	CASSQVQSADTQYF	TGCGCCAGCAGCCAAGTGCAGTCGGCAGATACGCAGTATTTT
TRBJ2-6	NA	TRBV6-1	many	CASSAQLSGANVLTF	TGTGCCAGCAGTGCCCAGCTCTCTGGGGCCAACGTCCTGACTTTC
TRBJ2-2	NA	TRBV2	NA	CASTDLASRTGELFF	TGTGCCAGTACGGATTTGGCTAGTCGCACCGGGGAGCTGTTTTTT
TRBJ1-5	NA	TRBV2	NA	CASSEVGRDQPQHF	TGTGCCAGCAGTGAAGTGGGGAGGGATCAGCCCCAGCATTTT
TRBJ1-1	NA	TRBV29-1	NA	CSVGATPVVNTEAFF	TGCAGCGTTGGGGCCACACCAGTAGTAAACACTGAAGCTTTCTTT
TRBJ1-6	NA	TRBV7-3	NA	CASSLDINSPLHF	TGTGCCAGCAGCTTGGATATCAATTCACCCCTCCACTTT
TRBJ1-5	TRBD1	TRBV12-5	NA	CASGLPGTGARNQPQHF	TGTGCTAGTGGTTTGCCCGGGACAGGGGCCCGCAATCAGCCCCAGCATTTT
TRBJ1-2	NA	TRBV25-1	NA	CASRGPGHQTYGYTF	TGTGCCAGCAGGGGCCCGGGACACCAAACCTATGGCTACACCTTC
TRBJ2-5	NA	TRBV9	NA	CASSGTTHKGTQYF	TGTGCCAGCAGCGGCACGACCCACAAGGGGACCCAGTACTTC
TRBJ1-2	NA	TRBV29-1	NA	CSVEETGYHGYTF	TGCAGCGTTGAAGAAACAGGGTATCATGGCTACACCTTC
TRBJ2-5	NA	TRBV14	few	CASSQDRRVANF	TGTGCCAGCAGCCAAGATAGGAGGGTGGCGAACTTC
TRBJ1-2	NA	TRBV30	NA	CAWAGRDIPRDYGYTF	TGTGCCTGGGCTGGCCGGGACATCCCTAGGGACTATGGCTACACCTTC
TRBJ1-2	NA	TRBV5-4	NA	CASSLRGYGYTF	TGTGCCAGCAGCCTCAGGGGCTATGGCTACACCTTC
TRBJ1-2	NA	TRBV10-3	NA	CATSGEEGGYTF	TGTGCCACCTCAGGTGAGGAAGGTGGCTACACCTTC